This entry lists 18 T cell receptor beta chains sequenced from one sample in a study of cytomegalovirus exposure and HLA in healthy donors. PCR used 60 Vbeta primers and 13 Jbeta primers. Profiling relied on immunoSEQ multiplex PCR, and the TCRdb table lists in-frame clones only, not all of them. The table includes about 90,000 clones, 85% to 90% detected once. Sequencing was performed on PBMCs. Every receptor here comes from a man between 18 and 35 years old in good health and CMV-seronegative.

The chain has TRBV4-3 and TRBJ1-4, with 7 positions matching TRBD1. Per germline, CDR1 LGHNA and CDR2 YSLEER. The V and J ends lost 0 bases and 10 bases, in that order; junction bases with no gene match: 8. This CDR3 contains 15 residues. The CDR3 DNA is TGCGCCAGCAGCCAAGATCGGGCAGGGGGAGGAAAACTGTTTTTT. This encodes CASSQDRAGGGKLFF.

The chain couples TRBV6-1 to TRBJ2-5, with TRBD2 matching over 9 bases. The J call may be faulty, since TRBJ2-7 better matches the DNA end. The CDR3 is 15 residues long. Germline CDR1 reads MNHNS; CDR2 reads SASEGT. Here the CDR3 DNA reads TGTGCCAGCAGGGGGACTAGCACTACGACCTACGAGCAGTACTTC. This sequence encodes CASRGTSTTTYEQYF.

J is TRBJ2-5 and V is TRBV11-1; no clear D gene. This CDR3 contains 14 residues. Per the germline V gene, CDR1 is SGHAT and CDR2 is FQDESV (reference sequence). Trimming took 3 bases from V and 4 from J, leaving 12 bases between them. CDR3 nucleotides: TGTGCCAGCAGCTTGTCCCCGGGTCTAGAGACCCAGTACTTC. Its protein is CASSLSPGLETQYF.

This clone has only one observation. The chain uses TRBV7-2 and TRBJ1-1; D not certain. This CDR3 has 12 amino acids. V gave up 0 bases and J gave up 10 bases, with 9 bases separating them. In germline, CDR1 is SGHTA, CDR2 FQGNSA. This CDR3 reads CASSLAGGRAFF. CDR3 nucleotides: TGTGCCAGCAGCTTAGCGGGCGGGCGAGCTTTCTTT.

Concerning this clone: A read error may produce the germline difference seen at one junction end. The chain uses TRBV11-2 and TRBJ2-2, with a tentative D call TRBD1 (5 bases). The CDR3 totals 13 residues. The germline V gene has CDR1 SGHAT and CDR2 FQNNGV. DNA for the CDR3: TGTGCCTGCAGCCTACACAGGACCGGGGAGCTGTTTTTT. Amino acids: CACSLHRTGELFF. Complete variable domain (other parts from reference TRBV11-2 and TRBJ2-2): EAGVAQSPRYKIIEKRQSVAFWCNPISGHATLYWYQQILGQGPKLLIQFQNNGVVDDSQLPKDRFSAERLKGVDSTLKIQPAKLEDSAVYLCACSLHRTGELFFGEGSRLTVL.

V gene TRBV14 combines with J gene TRBJ2-5; D is unclear. Trimming removed 2 bases at V and 2 bases at J, with 6 bases between. Germline CDR1 SGHDN, CDR2 FVKESK. The CDR3 is 13 amino acids. CDR3 amino acids: CASSQQVQETQYF. The CDR3 DNA reads as TGTGCCAGCAGCCAACAGGTACAAGAGACCCAGTACTTC.

The chain joins TRBV28 to TRBJ1-5; 8 bases are a match to TRBD1. CDR1 MDHEN and CDR2 SYDVKM come from the germline V gene. V lost 6 bases and J lost 4; bases outside the gene matches: 11. This CDR3 comprises 16 residues. The CDR3, as DNA: TGTGCCAGCAGGGGGCTTCGCAGGGGGCAAAATCAGCCCCAGCATTTT. This sequence encodes CASRGLRRGQNQPQHF.

The chain combines TRBV29-1 with TRBJ1-2; 7 nucleotides align to TRBD1. CDR1 is SQVTM and CDR2 is ANQGSEA in the germline V gene. The CDR3 is 13 amino acids. The V and J ends lost 4 bases and 6 bases, in that order; junction bases with no gene match: 8. CDR3 in DNA: TGCAGCGTTGCCGGGACAGCAATTGATGGCTACACCTTC. This sequence encodes CSVAGTAIDGYTF.

The genes are TRBV28 and TRBJ2-7; D is perhaps TRBD2 (6 bases). V was cut by 6 bases and J by 0 bases, with 15 bases left in between. CDR1 and CDR2 from the germline V gene are MDHEN and SYDVKM. The CDR3 sequence is 15 residues long. This CDR3 is CASSRRAENSYEQYF. The DNA for the CDR3 is TGTGCCAGCAGCCGGAGGGCGGAGAACTCCTACGAGCAGTACTTC.

As concerns this clone: This sample also contains other DNA sequences that code for the same CDR3. The rearrangement links TRBV6-5 to TRBJ1-1; D remains ambiguous. The germline V gene has CDR1 MNHEY and CDR2 SVGAGI. This CDR3 has 12 residues. V dropped 5 bases and J dropped 7 bases, with 11 bases sitting between them. This chain's CDR3 is CASSPSGDEAFF. The CDR3 DNA is TGTGCCAGCAGTCCCAGCGGGGATGAAGCTTTCTTT.

The chain uses TRBV15 and TRBJ2-1; 8 positions agree with TRBD2. V shed 4 bases and J 0 bases; nucleotides not matched to a gene: 2. The CDR3 loop spans 15 amino acids. Germline V gene data show CDR1 as LNHNV and CDR2 as YYDKDF (reference sequence). CDR3 region: CATSNSGSSYNEQFF. The CDR3, as DNA: TGTGCCACCAGCAACAGCGGGAGCTCCTACAATGAGCAGTTCTTC. Looking up the rest from reference TRBV15 and TRBJ2-1 gives the full variable domain: DAMVIQNPRYQVTQFGKPVTLSCSQTLNHNVMYWYQQKSSQAPKLLFHYYDKDFNNEADTPDNFQSRRPNTSFCFLDIRSPGLGDTAMYLCATSNSGSSYNEQFFGPGTRLTVL.

J is TRBJ2-1 and V is TRBV5-5; 8 nucleotides agree with TRBD2. Trimming at V came to 4 bases and at J to 5 bases, leaving 8 bases not matched to a gene. The CDR3 runs to 15 residues. CDR1 is SGHKS and CDR2 is YYEKEE in the germline V gene (reference sequence). The CDR3 sequence: CASSGRGGINNEQFF. The CDR3, as DNA: TGTGCCAGCAGCGGACGGGGGGGGATAAACAATGAGCAGTTCTTC.

CDR3 in DNA: TGTGCCAGCAGCTTAGAAACGGGACTAGCAGGCAATGAGCAGTTCTTC. This translates into CASSLETGLAGNEQFF. The chain is built from TRBV7-2 and TRBJ2-1; 9 bases match TRBD2. V lost 1 base and J lost 6; bases outside the gene matches: 7. This CDR3 spans 16 amino acids. Per germline, CDR1 SGHTA and CDR2 FQGNSA. The complete variable domain, with remaining parts taken from reference TRBV7-2 and TRBJ2-1, reads GAGVSQSPSNKVTEKGKDVELRCDPISGHTALYWYRQSLGQGLEFLIYFQGNSAPDKSGLPSDRFSAERTGGSVSTLTIQRTQQEDSAVYLCASSLETGLAGNEQFFGPGTRLTVL.

The chain uses TRBV19 and TRBJ2-6; 9 positions agree with TRBD1. J gave up 0 bases and V 7 bases, and 4 bases lay outside the gene matches. Germline V gene lookup returns CDR1 LNHDA and CDR2 SQIVND (reference sequence). CDR3 size: 16 residues. CDR3 loop: CASTPGQGSGANVLTF. In DNA form, the CDR3 reads TGTGCCAGTACCCCGGGACAGGGCTCTGGGGCCAACGTCCTGACTTTC.

This chain joins TRBV4-1 and TRBJ1-1; no clear D. The length of the CDR3 is 15 residues. Germline CDR1 is MGHRA and CDR2 is YSYEKL. V lost 1 base to trimming and J lost 0 bases, with 9 bases between them. CDR3: CASSQAQTVNTEAFF. CDR3 nucleotide sequence: TGCGCCAGCAGCCAAGCGCAAACAGTGAACACTGAAGCTTTCTTT.

The V and J genes are TRBV30 and TRBJ1-6; possibly TRBD1 for D (6 bases). This CDR3 has 14 amino acids. Looked up from germline, CDR1 is GTSNPN and CDR2 is SVGIG (reference sequence). The V end was cut by 3 bases, the J end by 8 bases, with 14 bases between. CDR3 residues: CAWRLGQIYSPLHF. CDR3 in DNA: TGTGCCTGGAGATTAGGACAGATTTATTCACCCCTCCACTTT.

The chain has TRBV15 and TRBJ1-2; 7 bases are a match to TRBD1. CDR3 size: 16 residues. V lost 2 bases to trimming and J lost 2 bases; unmatched junction nucleotides: 8. CDR1 LNHNV and CDR2 YYDKDF come from the germline V gene (reference sequence). The CDR3 protein is CATSRLDRDRNYGYTF. The DNA of the CDR3 is TGTGCCACCAGCAGATTAGACAGGGATCGAAACTATGGCTACACCTTC.

This chain uses TRBV10-1 with TRBJ1-6; 8 bases line up with TRBD1. This CDR3 has 17 amino acids. Germline V gives CDR1 WNHNN, CDR2 SYGVQD (reference sequence). The V gene end was trimmed by 5 bases and the J gene end by 8 bases; junction bases not matched to a gene: 14. Written as DNA, the CDR3 is TGCGCCAGCAGTCCAAATACGACAGGGGTTTGGCATTCACCCCTCCACTTT. Its protein is CASSPNTTGVWHSPLHF.